The 27 T cell receptor beta chains below were found in one sample sequenced in a study of shared clonotypes between healthy human individuals. Some clones are missing from TCRdb's copy, which holds only in-frame ones; the method was immunoSEQ multiplex PCR. Of over a million clones in the sample, roughly 97% are singletons; the top ten hold 1.2%. Sequencing was done on a sample of naive CD4+ T cells sorted from blood. The subset denotes: CD45RA+ positively selected. Every receptor here comes from a man younger than 45 in good health.

V gene TRBV10-3 combines with J gene TRBJ2-5, with a tentative D call TRBD2 (5 bases). Looked up from germline, CDR1 is ENHRY and CDR2 is SYGVKD. The CDR3 has 16 amino acids. Between the trimmed V and J ends, which lost 0 bases and 4 bases, there was a span of 15 bases. CDR3 DNA: TGTGCCATCAGTGAGTCTACTTCGAGGGTTGGAGAGACCCAGTACTTC. This gives the protein CAISESTSRVGETQYF.

CDR3 residues: CASSRRAAGHYEQYF. For the CDR3, the DNA is TGTGCCAGCAGCCGTCGGGCGGCGGGACACTACGAGCAGTACTTC. The chain is built from TRBV7-9 and TRBJ2-7, with D possibly called TRBD1 or TRBD2 (6 bases each). The CDR3 covers 15 residues. V was pared by 5 bases and J by 3 bases, with 17 bases between. Germline lookup yields CDR1 SEHNR and CDR2 FQNEAQ (reference sequence).

Only one count was recorded for this clone. Here the CDR3 reads CAGRTSGEETQYF. The CDR3 coding sequence is TGTGCCGGGAGAACCTCAGGGGAGGAGACCCAGTACTTC. The chain is built from TRBV6-6 and TRBJ2-5, with TRBD1 as a possible D gene (6 bases). Trimming stripped 11 bases from V and 5 bases from J, with 18 bases between. The CDR3 runs 13 residues. CDR1 is MNHNY, CDR2 SVGAGI, per germline (reference sequence).

The gene calls are TRBV4-2 and TRBJ1-4; the match to TRBD1 covers 8 bases. Germline V lookup: CDR1 LGHNA, CDR2 YNFKEQ. With V trimmed by 1 base and J by 3 bases, 4 bases remained unmatched. CDR3 size: 16 residues. The CDR3 nucleotides read TGTGCCAGCAGCCAAGCGCAGGGGGCATCTAATGAAAAACTGTTTTTT. This codes for CASSQAQGASNEKLFF.

The chain carries TRBV5-4 and TRBJ2-2; 11 bases align to TRBD2. Germline CDR1 SGHNT, CDR2 YYREEE (reference sequence). After removal of 3 bases from V and 2 bases from J, the junction contained 6 bases not matched to a gene. The CDR3 spans 17 residues. This CDR3 reads CASSSELAGVNTGELFF. The CDR3, as DNA: TGTGCCAGCAGCTCCGAACTAGCGGGAGTCAACACCGGGGAGCTGTTTTTT.

V usage is TRBV4-3 and J usage is TRBJ1-1; TRBD1 agrees at 7 bases. V shed 0 bases and J 1 base; nucleotides not matched to a gene: 2. This CDR3 region has 15 residues. Germline CDR1 and CDR2: LGHNA and YSLEER. Written as DNA, the CDR3 is TGCGCCAGCAGCCAAGAACAGGGGAGGAACACTGAAGCTTTCTTT. This encodes CASSQEQGRNTEAFF.

The chain joins TRBV5-4 to TRBJ1-2; D might be TRBD1 (6 bases). The CDR3 runs 14 residues. The V gene's germline CDR1 is SGHNT and CDR2 YYREEE (reference sequence). The ends were cut back, 4 bases at V and 3 bases at J, with 13 bases in the middle. The CDR3 reads CASSRTTGYYGYTF. For the CDR3, the DNA is TGTGCCAGCAGCAGGACCACAGGGTACTATGGCTACACCTTC.

The chain joins TRBV5-3 to TRBJ2-3, with TRBD2 as a possible D gene (5 bases). TRBV5-3 counts as an open reading frame of uncertain function. V was shortened by 0 bases and J by 1 base, with 15 bases between the two germline ends. This CDR3 has 17 residues. This chain's CDR3 is CARSLDVARVGTDTQYF. The CDR3 nucleotides read TGTGCCAGAAGCTTGGACGTCGCGCGGGTCGGCACAGATACGCAGTATTTT.

The V and J genes are TRBV18 and TRBJ1-4; a weak D match, TRBD1 (6 bases). The germline V gene has CDR1 KGHSH and CDR2 LQKENI. This CDR3 is built from 15 residues. V was shortened by 0 bases and J by 4 bases, with 9 bases between the two germline ends. For the CDR3, the DNA is TGTGCCAGCTCACCACCGGACAGTTATAATGAAAAACTGTTTTTT. Its translation: CASSPPDSYNEKLFF.

The chain is built from TRBV20-1 and TRBJ1-1; D is unresolved. Germline CDR1 and CDR2: DFQATT and SNEGSKA (reference sequence). The CDR3 totals 11 residues. Trimming stripped 5 bases from V and 2 bases from J, with 6 bases between. The CDR3 coding sequence is TGCAGTGCTCTGTTTAACACTGAAGCTTTCTTT. It translates to CSALFNTEAFF.

The V gene is TRBV18, the J gene TRBJ2-2; 10 nucleotides align to TRBD2. CDR3 size: 16 residues. V was pared by 1 base and J by 5 bases, with 4 bases of the junction left unmatched. The V gene's germline CDR1 is KGHSH and CDR2 LQKENI. The CDR3 nucleotides are TGTGCCAGCTCACCACAACTAGCGGGAATTACCGGGGAGCTGTTTTTT. This sequence encodes CASSPQLAGITGELFF.

The V call is TRBV9, the J call TRBJ1-1; no reliable D call. This CDR3 region has 13 residues. Germline-derived CDR1 and CDR2 are SGDLS and YYNGEE. V shed 6 bases and J shed 0 bases, with 9 bases lying between them. Here the CDR3 reads CASTYRLNTEAFF. In DNA, the CDR3 is TGTGCCAGCACCTACAGATTGAACACTGAAGCTTTCTTT.

Turning to this clone: This specimen includes other DNA sequences encoding the same CDR3. V gene TRBV7-2 combines with J gene TRBJ2-1; D remains ambiguous. The germline V gene encodes CDR1 SGHTA and CDR2 FQGNSA. Trimming cost V 0 bases and J 4 bases, with 7 bases left between them. CDR3 length: 14 residues. The CDR3 here is CASSLAGVYNEQFF. DNA for the CDR3: TGTGCCAGCAGCTTAGCCGGCGTTTACAATGAGCAGTTCTTC. Looking up the rest from reference TRBV7-2 and TRBJ2-1 gives the full variable domain: GAGVSQSPSNKVTEKGKDVELRCDPISGHTALYWYRQSLGQGLEFLIYFQGNSAPDKSGLPSDRFSAERTGGSVSTLTIQRTQQEDSAVYLCASSLAGVYNEQFFGPGTRLTVL.

The gene calls are TRBV27 and TRBJ1-2, with a possible D match to TRBD1 (5 bases). This CDR3 contains 14 residues. Trimming took off 2 bases at V and 7 bases at J, with 14 bases between the two ends. Germline V gives CDR1 MNHEY, CDR2 SMNVEV (reference sequence). The CDR3 coding sequence is TGTGCCAGCAGTTTAAGAGGGGCTGGGGGTGGCTACACCTTC. Protein product: CASSLRGAGGGYTF.

The V call is TRBV5-4, the J call TRBJ2-3; 7 nucleotides line up with TRBD2. CDR1 is SGHNT, CDR2 YYREEE, per germline (reference sequence). CDR3 size: 16 residues. The V segment lost 0 bases and the J segment 6 bases; nucleotides outside the gene matches: 10. CDR3 sequence reads: CASSLARRGGEDTQYF. The DNA of the CDR3 is TGTGCCAGCAGCTTGGCACGTAGGGGAGGGGAGGATACGCAGTATTTT.

The chain carries TRBV18 and TRBJ2-5, with D perhaps matching TRBD2 (5 bases). Trimming cost V 3 bases and J 4 bases, with 21 bases left between them. Germline V gene data show CDR1 as KGHSH and CDR2 as LQKENI. The CDR3 contains 17 residues. CDR3 sequence (DNA): TGTGCCAGCTCACCCGATTCCCGGCTAGCATCGGGAGAGACCCAGTACTTC. This gives the protein CASSPDSRLASGETQYF.

This rearrangement joins TRBV27 to TRBJ2-7; D gene unclear. The germline V gene has CDR1 MNHEY and CDR2 SMNVEV (reference sequence). This CDR3 has 17 residues. Trimming removed 0 bases at V and 5 bases at J, with 20 bases between. CDR3: CASSLSPPGALDHEQYF. The DNA for the CDR3 is TGTGCCAGCAGTTTATCTCCGCCGGGTGCGTTGGACCACGAGCAGTACTTC.

This sequence joins TRBV2 and TRBJ2-5; D is perhaps TRBD2 (5 bases). This CDR3 has 14 amino acids. Deletions cut 4 bases from V and 3 bases from J, with 12 bases between. The germline V gene encodes CDR1 SNHLY and CDR2 FYNNEI. The CDR3 is CASSVPEREETQYF. The CDR3 bases are TGTGCCAGCAGTGTACCGGAGAGGGAAGAGACCCAGTACTTC.

The rearrangement joins TRBV18 to TRBJ2-1; the D is unclear. Trimming stripped 6 bases from V and 8 bases from J, with 8 bases between. CDR3 length: 11 amino acids. CDR1 is KGHSH, CDR2 LQKENI, per germline. In DNA, the CDR3 is TGTGCCAGCTCCCCCCTCTATGAGCAGTTCTTC. This translates into CASSPLYEQFF.

V and J are TRBV5-1 and TRBJ2-5, with TRBD1 matching over 7 bases. The CDR3 loop spans 14 amino acids. The ends lost 4 bases at V and 5 bases at J; junction bases unmatched: 8. Germline-derived CDR1 and CDR2 are SGHRS and YFSETQ. The CDR3 region is CASSIRGSGETQYF. The CDR3 DNA reads TGCGCCAGCAGCATCAGGGGGTCAGGGGAGACCCAGTACTTC.

This chain joins TRBV5-1 and TRBJ2-7; TRBD1 matches 9 bases. The length of the CDR3 is 15 residues. CDR1 and CDR2 from the germline V gene are SGHRS and YFSETQ. The V and J ends lost 4 bases and 4 bases, in that order; junction bases with no gene match: 9. The CDR3 here is CASSPLGTGRYEQYF. The CDR3 bases are TGCGCCAGCAGCCCCTTAGGGACAGGGAGGTACGAGCAGTACTTC.

Only a few counts were recorded for this clone. This sequence joins TRBV30 and TRBJ1-2; D might be TRBD1 (6 bases). The CDR3 runs to 13 residues. Germline lookup yields CDR1 GTSNPN and CDR2 SVGIG (reference sequence). Trimming stripped 0 bases from V and 7 bases from J, with 12 bases between. The CDR3 sequence is CAWSVWGLGGYTF. CDR3 DNA: TGTGCCTGGAGTGTTTGGGGGCTGGGTGGCTACACCTTC.

This chain joins TRBV4-1 and TRBJ2-7; the D gene is possibly TRBD2 (6 bases). Trimming pared 4 bases from V and 5 bases from J, leaving 15 bases between. Germline CDR1 and CDR2: MGHRA and YSYEKL. This CDR3 spans 14 amino acids. The CDR3: CASSPGLIPDEQYF. Written as DNA, the CDR3 is TGCGCCAGCAGCCCCGGACTAATTCCCGACGAGCAGTACTTC.

The chain recombines TRBV7-9 with TRBJ1-4, with a weak D call TRBD1 (5 bases). The ends were cut back, 5 bases at V and 8 bases at J, with 15 bases in the middle. Germline CDR1 is SEHNR and CDR2 is FQNEAQ (reference sequence). The CDR3 loop spans 14 amino acids. Written as DNA, the CDR3 is TGTGCCAGCAGCCCCTCTGGGGGTCGGGAAAAACTGTTTTTT. This translates into CASSPSGGREKLFF.

This clone was picked up one time. This chain uses TRBV4-3 with TRBJ2-5; TRBD1 aligns across 11 bases. The CDR3 runs to 14 residues. J lost 4 bases, V lost 4 bases, and 2 bases had no gene match. In germline, CDR1 is LGHNA, CDR2 YSLEER. CDR3 amino acids: CASSPGQGAETQYF. DNA for the CDR3: TGCGCCAGCAGCCCAGGACAGGGGGCAGAGACCCAGTACTTC.

This clone was detected only once. The chain combines TRBV10-2 with TRBJ2-1; D possibly corresponds to TRBD2 (6 bases). With 6 bases removed from V and 4 bases from J, the gap between germline ends came to 10 bases. Germline CDR1 reads WSHSY; CDR2 reads SAAADI. The CDR3 is 13 residues long. CDR3 amino acids: CASRPSEYNEQFF. CDR3 nucleotides: TGCGCCAGCAGGCCTAGCGAGTACAATGAGCAGTTCTTC.

The V gene is TRBV10-1, the J gene TRBJ1-4; TRBD1 is a possible D gene (6 bases). The CDR3 consists of 13 residues. Deletions cut 3 bases from V and 8 bases from J, with 10 bases between. CDR1 and CDR2 (germline): WNHNN, SYGVQD (reference sequence). CDR3 sequence (DNA): TGCGCCAGCAGTGAACAGGGAAAGGAAAAACTGTTTTTT. This encodes CASSEQGKEKLFF.